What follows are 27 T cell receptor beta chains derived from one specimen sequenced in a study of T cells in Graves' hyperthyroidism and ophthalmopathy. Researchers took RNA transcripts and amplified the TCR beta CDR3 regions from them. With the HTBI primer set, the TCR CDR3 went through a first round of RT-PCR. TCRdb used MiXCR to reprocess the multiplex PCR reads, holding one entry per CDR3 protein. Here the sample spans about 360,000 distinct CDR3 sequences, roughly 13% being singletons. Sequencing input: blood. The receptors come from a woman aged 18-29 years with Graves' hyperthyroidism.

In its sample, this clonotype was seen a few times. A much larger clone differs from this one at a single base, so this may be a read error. CDR3 nucleotide sequence: TGTGCCAGCAGGCTCCCGTTCACTGAAGCTTCCTTT. This sequence encodes CASRLPFTEASF. V gene TRBV12-3 or TRBV12-4 combines with J gene TRBJ1-1; D is undetermined. The CDR3 runs to 12 residues.

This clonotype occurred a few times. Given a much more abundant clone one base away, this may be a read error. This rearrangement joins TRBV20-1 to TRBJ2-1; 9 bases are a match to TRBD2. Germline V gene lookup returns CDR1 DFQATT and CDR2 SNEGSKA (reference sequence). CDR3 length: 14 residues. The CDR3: CSARRVAGADEQSF. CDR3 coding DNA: TGCAGTGCTAGAAGGGTAGCGGGAGCGGATGAGCAGTCCTTC.

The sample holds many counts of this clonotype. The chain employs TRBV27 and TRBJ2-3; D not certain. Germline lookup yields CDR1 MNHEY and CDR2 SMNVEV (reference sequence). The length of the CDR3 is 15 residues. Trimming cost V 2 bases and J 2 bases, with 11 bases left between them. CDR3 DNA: TGTGCCAGCAGTTTAATGTTCGAGCACACAGATACGCAGTATTTT. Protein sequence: CASSLMFEHTDTQYF.

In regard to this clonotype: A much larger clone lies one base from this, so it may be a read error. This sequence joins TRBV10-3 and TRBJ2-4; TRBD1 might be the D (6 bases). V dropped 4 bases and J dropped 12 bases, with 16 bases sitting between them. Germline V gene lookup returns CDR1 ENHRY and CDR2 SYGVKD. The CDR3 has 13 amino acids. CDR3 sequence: CAISASGQDTQYF. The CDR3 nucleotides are TGTGCCATCAGTGCCTCGGGACAAGACACTCAGTACTTC.

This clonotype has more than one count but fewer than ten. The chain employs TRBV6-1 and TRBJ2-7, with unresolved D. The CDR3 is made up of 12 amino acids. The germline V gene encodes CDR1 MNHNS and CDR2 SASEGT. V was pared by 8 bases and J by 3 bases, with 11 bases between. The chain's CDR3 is CASGVDIYEQYF. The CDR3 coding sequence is TGTGCCAGCGGAGTCGACATCTACGAGCAGTACTTC.

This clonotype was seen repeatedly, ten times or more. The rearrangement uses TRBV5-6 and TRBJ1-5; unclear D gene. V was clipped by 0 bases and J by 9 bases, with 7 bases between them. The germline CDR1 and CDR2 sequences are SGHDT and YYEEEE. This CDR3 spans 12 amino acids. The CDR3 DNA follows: TGTGCCAGCAGCTTGGCGGGAACGCCCCAGCATTTT. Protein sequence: CASSLAGTPQHF.

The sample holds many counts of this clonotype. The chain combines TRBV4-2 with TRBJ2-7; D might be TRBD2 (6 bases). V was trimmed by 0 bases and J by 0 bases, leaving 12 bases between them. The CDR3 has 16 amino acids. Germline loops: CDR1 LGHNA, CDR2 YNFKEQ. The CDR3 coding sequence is TGTGCCAGCAGCCAAGAAGTGGAGGGGCGCTCCTACGAGCAGTACTTC. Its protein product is CASSQEVEGRSYEQYF.

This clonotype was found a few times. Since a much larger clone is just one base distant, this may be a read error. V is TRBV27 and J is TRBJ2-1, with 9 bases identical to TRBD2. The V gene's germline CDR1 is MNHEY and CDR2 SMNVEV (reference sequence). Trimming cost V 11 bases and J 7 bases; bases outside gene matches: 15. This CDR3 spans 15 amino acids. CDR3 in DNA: TGTGCCGGCACTCCAAGCGGGAGGAATGTTAATGAGCAGTTCTTC. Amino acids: CAGTPSGRNVNEQFF.

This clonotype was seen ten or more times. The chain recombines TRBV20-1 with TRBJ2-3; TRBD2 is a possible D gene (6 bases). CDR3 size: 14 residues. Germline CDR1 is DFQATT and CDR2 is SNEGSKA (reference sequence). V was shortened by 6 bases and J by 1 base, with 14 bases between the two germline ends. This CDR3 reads CSAPGPGGTDTQYF. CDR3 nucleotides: TGCAGTGCCCCGGGTCCGGGGGGCACAGATACGCAGTATTTT.

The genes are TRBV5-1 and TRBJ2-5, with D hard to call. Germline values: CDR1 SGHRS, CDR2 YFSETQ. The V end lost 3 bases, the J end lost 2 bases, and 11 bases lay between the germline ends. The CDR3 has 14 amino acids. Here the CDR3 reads CASSSGRRQETQYF. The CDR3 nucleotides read TGCGCCAGCAGCTCCGGACGGCGACAAGAGACCCAGTACTTC.

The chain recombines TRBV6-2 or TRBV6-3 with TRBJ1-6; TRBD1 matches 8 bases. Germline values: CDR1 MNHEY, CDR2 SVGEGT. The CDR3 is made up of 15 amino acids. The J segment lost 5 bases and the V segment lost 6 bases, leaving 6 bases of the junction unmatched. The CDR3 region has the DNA TGTGCCAGCAGCCAGGGGGCGTTTGATAATTCACCCCTCCACTTT. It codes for CASSQGAFDNSPLHF.

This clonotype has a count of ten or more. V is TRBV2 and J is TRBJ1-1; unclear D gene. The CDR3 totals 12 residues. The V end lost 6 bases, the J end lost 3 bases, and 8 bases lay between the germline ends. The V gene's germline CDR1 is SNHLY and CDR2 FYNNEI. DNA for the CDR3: TGTGCCAGCAGGAACGCGTACACTGAAGCTTTCTTT. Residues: CASRNAYTEAFF.

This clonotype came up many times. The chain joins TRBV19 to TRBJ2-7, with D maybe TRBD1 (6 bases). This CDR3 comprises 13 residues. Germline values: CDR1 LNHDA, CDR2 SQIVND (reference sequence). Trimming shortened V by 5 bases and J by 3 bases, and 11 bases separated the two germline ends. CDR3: CASSSVDSYEQYF. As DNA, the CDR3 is TGTGCCAGTAGTTCCGTGGACAGCTACGAGCAGTACTTC.

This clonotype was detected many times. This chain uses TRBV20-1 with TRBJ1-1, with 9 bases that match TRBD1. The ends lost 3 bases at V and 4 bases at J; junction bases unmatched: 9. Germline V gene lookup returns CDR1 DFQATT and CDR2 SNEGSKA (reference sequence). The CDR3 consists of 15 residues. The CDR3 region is CSARGQGQGFTEAFF. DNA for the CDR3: TGCAGTGCTAGGGGTCAAGGACAGGGGTTCACTGAAGCTTTCTTT.

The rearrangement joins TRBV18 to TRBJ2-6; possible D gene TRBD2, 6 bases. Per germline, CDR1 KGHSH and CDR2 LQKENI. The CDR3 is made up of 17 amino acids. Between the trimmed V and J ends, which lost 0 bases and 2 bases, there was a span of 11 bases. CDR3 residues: CASSPPEGRPGANVLTF. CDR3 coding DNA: TGTGCCAGCTCACCACCGGAGGGACGCCCTGGGGCCAACGTCCTGACTTTC.

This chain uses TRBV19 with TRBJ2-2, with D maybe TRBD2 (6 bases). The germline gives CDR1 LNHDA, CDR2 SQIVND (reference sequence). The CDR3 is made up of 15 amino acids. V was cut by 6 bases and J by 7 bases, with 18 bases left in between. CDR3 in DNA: TGTGCCAGTAGCCCCCTCTCTAGCGAGGTCGGGGAGCTGTTTTTT. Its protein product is CASSPLSSEVGELFF.

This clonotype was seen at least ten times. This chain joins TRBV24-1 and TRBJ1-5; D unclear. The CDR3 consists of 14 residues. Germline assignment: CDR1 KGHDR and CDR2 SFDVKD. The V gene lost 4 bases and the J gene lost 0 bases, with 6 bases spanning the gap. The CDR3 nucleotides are TGTGCCACCAGTGAAGTATATAGCAATCAGCCCCAGCATTTT. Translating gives CATSEVYSNQPQHF.

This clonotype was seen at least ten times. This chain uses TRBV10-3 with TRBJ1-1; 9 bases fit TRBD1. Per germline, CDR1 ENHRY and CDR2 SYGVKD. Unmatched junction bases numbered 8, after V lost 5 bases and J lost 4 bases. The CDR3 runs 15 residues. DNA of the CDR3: TGTGCCATCAGTAATAGACAGGGGGAAAGCACTGAAGCTTTCTTT. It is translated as CAISNRQGESTEAFF.

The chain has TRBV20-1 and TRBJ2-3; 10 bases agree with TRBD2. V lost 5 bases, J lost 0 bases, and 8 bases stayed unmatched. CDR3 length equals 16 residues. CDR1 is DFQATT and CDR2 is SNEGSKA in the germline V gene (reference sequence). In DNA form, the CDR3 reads TGCAGTGCTGAATCTAGCGGGGGAACTAGCACAGATACGCAGTATTTT. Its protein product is CSAESSGGTSTDTQYF.

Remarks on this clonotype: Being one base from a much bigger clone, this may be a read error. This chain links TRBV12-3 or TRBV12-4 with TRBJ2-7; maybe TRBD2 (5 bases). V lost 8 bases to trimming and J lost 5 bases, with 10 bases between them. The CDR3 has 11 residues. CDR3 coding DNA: TGTGCCAGCGGGAGAGAAGACGAGCAGTACTTC. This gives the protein CASGREDEQYF.

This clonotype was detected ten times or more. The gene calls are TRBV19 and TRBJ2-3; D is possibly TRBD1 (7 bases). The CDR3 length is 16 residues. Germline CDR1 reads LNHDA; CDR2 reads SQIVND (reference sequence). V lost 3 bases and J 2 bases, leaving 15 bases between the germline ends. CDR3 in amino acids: CASSMEGAFPTDTQYF. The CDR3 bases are TGTGCCAGTAGTATGGAGGGGGCTTTCCCCACAGATACGCAGTATTTT.

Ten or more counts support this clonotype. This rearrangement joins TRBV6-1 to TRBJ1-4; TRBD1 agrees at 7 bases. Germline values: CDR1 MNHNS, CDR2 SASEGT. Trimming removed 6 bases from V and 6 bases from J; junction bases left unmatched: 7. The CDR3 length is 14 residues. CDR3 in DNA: TGTGCCAGCAGAATCTCTGGGACAGATGAAAAACTGTTTTTT. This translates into CASRISGTDEKLFF.

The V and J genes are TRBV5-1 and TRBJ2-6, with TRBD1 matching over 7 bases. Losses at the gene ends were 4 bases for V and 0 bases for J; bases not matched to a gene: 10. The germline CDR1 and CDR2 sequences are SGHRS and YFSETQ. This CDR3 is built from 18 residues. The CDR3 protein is CASSSPGTVSSGANVLTF. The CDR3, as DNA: TGCGCCAGCAGCAGTCCCGGGACAGTGAGCTCTGGGGCCAACGTCCTGACTTTC.

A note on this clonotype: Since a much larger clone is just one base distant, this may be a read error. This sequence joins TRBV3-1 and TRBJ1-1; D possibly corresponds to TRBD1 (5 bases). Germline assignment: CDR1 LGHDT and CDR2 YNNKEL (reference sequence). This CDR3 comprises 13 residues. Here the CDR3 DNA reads TGTGCCTGCAGCCAAGGGGCAGATACTGAAGCTTTCTTT. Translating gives CACSQGADTEAFF.

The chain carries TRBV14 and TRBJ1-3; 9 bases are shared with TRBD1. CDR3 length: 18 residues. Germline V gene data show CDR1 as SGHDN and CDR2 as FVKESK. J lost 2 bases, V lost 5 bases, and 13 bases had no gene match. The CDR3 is CASSGRWDRDPTGNTIYF. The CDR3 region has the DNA TGTGCCAGCAGCGGGCGGTGGGACAGGGACCCGACTGGAAACACCATATATTTT.

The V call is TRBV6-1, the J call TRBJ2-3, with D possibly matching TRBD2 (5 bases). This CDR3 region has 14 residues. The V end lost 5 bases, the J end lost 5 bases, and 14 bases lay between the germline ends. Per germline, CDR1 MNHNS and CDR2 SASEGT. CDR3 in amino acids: CASSWASSGDTQYF. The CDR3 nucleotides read TGTGCCAGCAGTTGGGCTAGCTCGGGAGATACGCAGTATTTT.

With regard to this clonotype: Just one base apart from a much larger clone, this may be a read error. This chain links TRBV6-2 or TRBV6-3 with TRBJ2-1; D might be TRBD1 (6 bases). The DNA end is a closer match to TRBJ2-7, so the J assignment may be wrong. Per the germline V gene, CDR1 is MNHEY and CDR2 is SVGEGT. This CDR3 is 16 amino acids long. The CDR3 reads CASSLIDSGAYNEQYF. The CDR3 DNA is TGTGCCAGCAGTCTTATTGACTCAGGGGCCTACAATGAGCAGTACTTC.